The rows below give T cell receptor beta chains drawn from one sample of a study of T-cell memory formation after mild COVID-19. TCRdb re-derived calls from the 5' RACE reads in MiXCR, one entry per CDR3 protein. This table has hundreds of thousands of distinct CDR3 sequences, 28% appearing once. Sequences were obtained from PBMCs or a T cell subset sorted from them (not recorded which). The source of these receptors is an adult woman who had mild COVID-19 (a few samples of this study predate the infection). Cell type and time point are not known. Each CDR3 is given without its conserved first and last residue. The order of the fields is V gene, clone size, CDR3 protein. Some rows have no size entry. The others give once, few or many, or a class for an expanded clone.

TRBV12-3/TRBV12-4	few	ASSLGSGVWYGSGNTIY
TRBV10-3	few	AISLRGTRTSSYNEQF
TRBV30	.	AADEQGMWGYT
TRBV20-1	.	SARADGPSPQH
TRBV4-2	few	ASSQKDRDEKLF
TRBV5-6	few	ASSLQFSRGKTQY
TRBV7-9	.	ASSSSGSTDTQY
TRBV12-3/TRBV12-4	.	ASSYPPGFNEQF
TRBV24-1	few	ATSDRPRGVRNTGELF
TRBV7-8	many	ASSNEQF
TRBV27	.	ASSLWTGADTGELF
TRBV7-6	few	ASGLAGGADTQY
TRBV5-1	.	ASGSSAPTGKGYT
TRBV19	.	ASSYGASYEQY
TRBV7-3	.	ASSPQGGADTGELF
TRBV28	few	ASMVLGGGIETQY
TRBV7-3	few	ASSLRQVRALDTQY
TRBV9	.	ASMGQGAYREQY
TRBV12-3/TRBV12-4	.	ASSWTGDNSPLH
TRBV7-7	few	ASSSSDRSYTGELF
TRBV30	.	AWSVGRSYGYT
TRBV7-2	few	ASSLDRDTTDTQY
TRBV5-1	.	ASSLGQGVLGYT
TRBV20-1	once	SARRLADPYEQY
TRBV5-1	few	ASSSPGLAGGPSSSDTQY
TRBV18	few	ASSPQLAGDEQY
TRBV12-3/TRBV12-4	.	ASSPQGLATEAF
TRBV29-1	few	SGSRMNTEAF
TRBV11-1	few	ASRIAGADTQY
TRBV5-1	once	ASSLGTGSPQH
TRBV20-1	few	SAPLPTNRRETQY
TRBV18	.	ASSPRKGNQPQH
TRBV7-9	few	ASSLSGAGEQY
TRBV20-1	few	SARLAGGRSSYNEQF
TRBV6-6	few	ASSYSEGHYYGYT
TRBV7-3	.	ASSEASGVPFTLF
TRBV20-1	.	SAGIGEASSGNTIY
TRBV9	.	ASSGGFMRIAGSDTQY
TRBV6-1	few	ASSELGLYEQY
TRBV12-1	.	ASSSGQGCTGELF
TRBV9	few	ASSAGQQPYGYT
TRBV27	.	ASSNSGLALNTGELF
TRBV20-1	.	SARDSLAQSSYEQY
TRBV27	.	ASRLAGGPSYEQY
TRBV29-1	.	SVTQGMGGTEAF
TRBV5-1	few	ASSLDRLNEKLF
TRBV2	.	ASSYPGQYSNQPQH
TRBV15	.	ATSRDHDRGSPIAKNIQY
TRBV2	.	ASSEEGAANEKLF
TRBV6-1	.	ASSGDRGYGYT
TRBV5-1	.	ASSLLGVVSSYEQY
TRBV18	.	ASSLSPGRQETQY
TRBV12-3/TRBV12-4	.	ASSFGALEGKLF
TRBV10-3	few	AISPGDVSNQPQH
TRBV19	.	ASSTTGNEQF
TRBV12-3/TRBV12-4	few	ASSSIRDNWEETQY
TRBV5-1	.	ASSSDREAGEQY
TRBV12-3/TRBV12-4	.	ASISSGRLDEQF